Below are 18 T cell receptor beta chains sequenced from a single sample in a study of blood T cell repertoires in COVID-19. Generated by immunoSEQ multiplex PCR, the TCRdb table keeps only in-frame clones and is missing some. The table shows around 250,000 clones, with 86% occurring only once. Sequenced material: PBMCs or T cells enriched from blood (not recorded which). Receptors originate from a woman aged 50 to 60 who had recovered from COVID-19.

This clone was picked up a small number of times. V usage is TRBV2 and J usage is TRBJ2-1, with D perhaps TRBD2 (5 bases). The CDR3 has 13 amino acids. The ends were cut back, 5 bases at V and 4 bases at J, with 9 bases in the middle. The germline gives CDR1 SNHLY, CDR2 FYNNEI. This chain's CDR3 is CASSRTEYNEQFF. The CDR3 nucleotides are TGTGCCAGCAGTCGGACTGAATACAATGAGCAGTTCTTC.

The CDR3 reads CASSWRAGVMNTEAFF. The CDR3 DNA sequence: TGTGCCAGCAGCTGGAGAGCGGGGGTGATGAACACTGAAGCTTTCTTT. This sequence joins TRBV7-2 and TRBJ1-1; D perhaps matches TRBD1 (5 bases). Germline CDR1 SGHTA, CDR2 FQGNSA. The CDR3 is made up of 16 amino acids. The germline V and J ends were trimmed by 4 bases and 0 bases, with 15 bases remaining between them. Looking up the rest from reference TRBV7-2 and TRBJ1-1 gives the full variable domain: GAGVSQSPSNKVTEKGKDVELRCDPISGHTALYWYRQSLGQGLEFLIYFQGNSAPDKSGLPSDRFSAERTGGSVSTLTIQRTQQEDSAVYLCASSWRAGVMNTEAFFGQGTRLTVV.

The V call is TRBV19, the J call TRBJ1-5; TRBD1 matches 8 bases. CDR3 length equals 18 residues. Germline values: CDR1 LNHDA, CDR2 SQIVND (reference sequence). Trimming removed 5 bases from V and 0 bases from J; junction bases left unmatched: 12. In DNA, the CDR3 is TGTGCCAGTAGTTTCCCCCGGGACAGGCTTTATAGCAATCAGCCCCAGCATTTT. Its translation is CASSFPRDRLYSNQPQHF.

This chain joins TRBV12-3 or TRBV12-4 and TRBJ1-2; 8 bases agree with TRBD1. The V gene end was trimmed by 6 bases and the J gene end by 6 bases; junction bases not matched to a gene: 6. The CDR3 loop spans 13 amino acids. The CDR3 reads CASRRTGTDGYTF. The CDR3 coding sequence is TGTGCCAGCAGACGGACAGGGACGGATGGCTACACCTTC.

CDR3: CASSLVWDIREQETQYF. DNA for the CDR3: TGCGCCAGCAGCTTGGTGTGGGACATACGAGAACAAGAGACCCAGTACTTC. V is TRBV5-1 and J is TRBJ2-5, with D perhaps TRBD1 (6 bases). Between the trimmed V and J ends, which lost 0 bases and 2 bases, there was a span of 17 bases. The CDR3 covers 17 residues. Germline V gene sequence: CDR1 SGHRS, CDR2 YFSETQ.

The V and J genes are TRBV7-2 and TRBJ1-1, with D hard to call. CDR3 length: 14 residues. The V and J ends lost 4 bases and 3 bases respectively, with 12 bases between them. CDR1 is SGHTA, CDR2 FQGNSA, per germline. For the CDR3, the DNA is TGTGCCAGCAGCTCAACATTTGTGGACACTGAAGCTTTCTTT. This sequence encodes CASSSTFVDTEAFF.

The chain recombines TRBV6-2 or TRBV6-3 with TRBJ1-1; D is possibly TRBD1 (5 bases). V was cut by 3 bases and J by 5 bases, with 19 bases left in between. The CDR3 length is 16 residues. Germline-derived CDR1 and CDR2 are MNHEY and SVGEGT. The CDR3 nucleotides read TGTGCCAGCAGTTATGGCCCCCAGGGCTGGGGAACTGAAGCTTTCTTT. Its translation is CASSYGPQGWGTEAFF.

The gene calls are TRBV10-3 and TRBJ1-4; D is uncertain. Trimming removed 6 bases at V and 8 bases at J, with 13 bases between. CDR3 size: 13 residues. Looked up from germline, CDR1 is ENHRY and CDR2 is SYGVKD. Here the CDR3 DNA reads TGTGCCATCAGCCCGGCGACGGAGGAAAAACTGTTTTTT. Translated, it gives CAISPATEEKLFF.

V gene TRBV4-2 combines with J gene TRBJ2-5; TRBD2 might be the D (5 bases). The CDR3 covers 14 residues. CDR1 and CDR2 (germline): LGHNA, YNFKEQ. V lost 3 bases and J 3 bases, leaving 11 bases between the germline ends. CDR3: CASSQAGVEETQYF. DNA of the CDR3: TGTGCCAGCAGCCAGGCGGGTGTCGAAGAGACCCAGTACTTC.

The chain recombines TRBV9 with TRBJ1-1, with a weak D call TRBD1 (5 bases). The CDR3 contains 15 residues. Germline values: CDR1 SGDLS, CDR2 YYNGEE. Trimming pared 0 bases from V and 3 bases from J, leaving 12 bases between. The CDR3 loop reads CASSVDEGRDTEAFF. Here the CDR3 DNA reads TGTGCCAGCAGCGTAGATGAGGGGAGGGACACTGAAGCTTTCTTT.

The chain joins TRBV28 to TRBJ2-7, with 8 bases identical to TRBD1. The CDR3 is 16 residues long. V was pared by 2 bases and J by 3 bases, with 9 bases of the junction left unmatched. Germline V CDR1 and CDR2: MDHEN, SYDVKM. CDR3 residues: CASSLVLQGAVYEQYF. DNA for the CDR3: TGTGCCAGCAGTTTAGTCCTGCAGGGGGCGGTCTACGAGCAGTACTTC.

The gene calls are TRBV18 and TRBJ1-2; possible D gene TRBD1, 6 bases. The CDR3 sequence is 14 residues long. Germline CDR1 is KGHSH and CDR2 is LQKENI. Trimming removed 2 bases at V and 7 bases at J, with 14 bases between. CDR3 loop: CASSPSGQLLGYTF. DNA of the CDR3: TGTGCCAGCTCACCAAGTGGACAGTTACTTGGCTACACCTTC.

CDR3 sequence: CAWSDLSSYNEQFF. The CDR3 DNA reads as TGTGCCTGGAGTGACTTGAGCTCCTACAATGAGCAGTTCTTC. This chain connects TRBV30 to TRBJ2-1; D not certain. Trimming took 1 base from V and 0 from J, leaving 7 bases between them. The CDR3 is 14 amino acids. Germline V gene sequence: CDR1 GTSNPN, CDR2 SVGIG (reference sequence).

This chain links TRBV27 with TRBJ1-5, with a tentative D call TRBD1 (6 bases). V was pared by 6 bases and J by 2 bases, with 17 bases between. Germline CDR1 reads MNHEY; CDR2 reads SMNVEV (reference sequence). The CDR3 has 16 amino acids. CDR3 DNA: TGTGCCAGCAGCCCTATAACAGGGTGGGGCAATCAGCCCCAGCATTTT. This translates into CASSPITGWGNQPQHF.

CDR3 DNA: TGTGCCAGCAGTTTCAACTACCATCAGCGGGAGGTTCGGGAGACCCAGTACTTC. It encodes CASSFNYHQREVRETQYF. The chain couples TRBV6-2 or TRBV6-3 to TRBJ2-5, with 9 bases lining up with TRBD2. Trimming cost V 4 bases and J 5 bases; bases outside gene matches: 17. This CDR3 region has 18 residues. Germline V gene data show CDR1 as MNHEY and CDR2 as SVGEGT.

The J gene is TRBJ2-7, the V gene TRBV28; D uncertain. The length of the CDR3 is 12 residues. The germline V and J ends were trimmed by 2 bases and 4 bases, with 6 bases remaining between them. The germline gives CDR1 MDHEN, CDR2 SYDVKM. In DNA, the CDR3 is TGTGCCAGCAGTTTACTAACTTACGAGCAGTACTTC. Encoded protein: CASSLLTYEQYF.

The rearrangement uses TRBV7-2 and TRBJ1-6; 11 bases map to TRBD1. Germline values: CDR1 SGHTA, CDR2 FQGNSA. The V gene end was trimmed by 5 bases and the J gene end by 7 bases; junction bases not matched to a gene: 7. The CDR3 extends over 16 amino acids. CDR3 sequence reads: CASSIRDRGENSPLHF. CDR3 in DNA: TGTGCCAGCAGCATCAGGGACAGGGGGGAAAATTCACCCCTCCACTTT. Complete variable domain (other parts from reference TRBV7-2 and TRBJ1-6): GAGVSQSPSNKVTEKGKDVELRCDPISGHTALYWYRQSLGQGLEFLIYFQGNSAPDKSGLPSDRFSAERTGGSVSTLTIQRTQQEDSAVYLCASSIRDRGENSPLHFGNGTRLTVT.

This chain uses TRBV7-3 with TRBJ2-2, with D possibly being TRBD2 (7 bases). V was trimmed by 0 bases and J by 0 bases, leaving 8 bases between them. CDR1 is SGHTA and CDR2 is FQGTGA in the germline V gene. CDR3 size: 16 residues. CDR3 DNA sequence: TGTGCCAGCAGCTTAACGCGGGGGCCGAACACCGGGGAGCTGTTTTTT. Its protein is CASSLTRGPNTGELFF.